This is a list of T cell receptor beta chains from one sample in a study of response to subunit inactivated influenza vaccine. TCRdb recomputed calls from the RT-PCR reads with MiXCR, one row per CDR3 protein. The sample carries 650,000 to 850,000 distinct CDR3 sequences, around 13% recorded once. The specimen was PBMCs from blood, collected roughly 2 weeks before vaccination. Receptors were obtained from a middle-aged man who received an inactivated influenza vaccine. Both conserved end residues are part of each CDR3. Each record gives: clone size, D gene, J gene, V gene, CDR3 protein, CDR3 DNA. A D gene is named only where the DNA matches it firmly. Not every row has a clone size; where given, it reads once, few, many or a size class.

many - TRBJ2-7 TRBV5-1 CASSLWDNYEQYF TGCGCCAGCAGCTTGTGGGACAACTACGAGCAGTACTTC
few - TRBJ1-6 TRBV20-1 CSARDQSSGGNNSPLHF TGCAGTGCTAGAGATCAGTCATCGGGCGGGAATAATTCACCCCTCCACTTT
- TRBD1 TRBJ2-5 TRBV6-1 CASSMDRGFGETQYF TGTGCCAGCAGTATGGACAGGGGGTTTGGAGAGACCCAGTACTTC
few - TRBJ2-3 TRBV20-1 CSARDQERGITDTQYF TGCAGTGCTAGAGATCAGGAACGCGGTATCACAGATACGCAGTATTTT
- - TRBJ1-1 TRBV10-3 CAISENGENTEAFF TGTGCCATCAGTGAGAACGGGGAGAACACTGAAGCTTTCTTT
many - TRBJ2-2 TRBV6-2/TRBV6-3 CASSYSPPGLGLGGTGELFF TGTGCCAGCAGTTACTCCCCCCCCGGGCTTGGGCTGGGGGGCACCGGGGAGCTGTTTTTT
few - TRBJ2-2 TRBV5-8 CASSKRTSRTGELFF TGTGCCAGCAGCAAGAGGACAAGTAGGACCGGGGAGCTGTTTTTT
many TRBD1 TRBJ2-7 TRBV6-1 CASKRDRRGEQYF TGTGCCAGCAAAAGGGACAGGCGGGGCGAGCAGTACTTC
- - TRBJ2-2 TRBV11-2 CASSLDFPGELFF TGTGCCAGCAGCTTAGACTTTCCCGGGGAGCTGTTTTTT
- - TRBJ2-2 TRBV3-1 CASSLKGGWNTGELFF TGTGCCAGCAGCCTGAAGGGGGGCTGGAACACCGGGGAGCTGTTTTTT
- - TRBJ2-5 TRBV11-3 CASSTGSEETQYF TGTGCCAGCAGTACCGGATCTGAAGAGACCCAGTACTTC
- TRBD1 TRBJ1-1 TRBV6-2/TRBV6-3 CASSYITGTVLVNTEAFF TGTGCCAGCAGTTACATCACCGGGACAGTCCTTGTGAACACTGAAGCTTTCTTT
- TRBD1 TRBJ2-7 TRBV10-3 CATADRGAYEQYF TGTGCCACAGCCGACAGGGGGGCCTACGAGCAGTACTTC
- TRBD2 TRBJ2-1 TRBV12-3/TRBV12-4 CASSHYSGSSLYNEQFF TGTGCCAGCAGTCACTATAGCGGGAGTAGCCTTTACAATGAGCAGTTCTTC
few - TRBJ2-2 TRBV6-4 CAGRTDPNTGELFF TGTGCCGGGCGGACAGATCCGAACACCGGGGAGCTGTTTTTT
few TRBD1 TRBJ1-2 TRBV6-2/TRBV6-3 CASSYAGQAIYGYTF TGTGCCAGCAGTTACGCCGGACAGGCCATTTATGGCTACACCTTC
many - TRBJ2-2 TRBV5-1 CASSLLPDSTGELFF TGCGCCAGCAGCTTGCTACCGGACAGTACCGGGGAGCTGTTTTTT
few - TRBJ2-7 TRBV2 CASSERARPPHEQYF TGTGCCAGCAGTGAACGGGCCAGGCCTCCCCACGAGCAGTACTTC
few TRBD1 TRBJ2-3 TRBV5-1 CASSFGTGALTDTQYF TGCGCCAGCAGCTTCGGGACAGGAGCACTCACAGATACGCAGTATTTT
- - TRBJ2-3 TRBV12-3/TRBV12-4 CASTLSGGSEADTQYF TGTGCCAGCACCCTCTCTGGGGGGAGTGAGGCAGATACGCAGTATTTT
- - TRBJ2-2 TRBV5-1 CASNKADRLTGELFF TGCGCCAGCAACAAGGCGGACAGACTCACCGGGGAGCTGTTTTTT
many TRBD1 TRBJ1-1 TRBV6-2/TRBV6-3 CASRRTGGARTEAFF TGTGCCAGCAGGCGGACAGGGGGCGCGCGGACTGAAGCTTTCTTT
- - TRBJ2-7 TRBV5-1 CASSRDITYEGQYF TGCGCCAGCTCCCGGGACATAACCTACGAGGGGCAGTACTTC
- TRBD2 TRBJ2-5 TRBV5-5 CASSTTSGKVETQYF TGTGCCAGCAGCACTACTAGCGGGAAGGTAGAGACCCAGTACTTC
- - TRBJ1-1 TRBV6-5 CASVGHGNTEAFF TGTGCCAGCGTTGGACACGGGAACACTGAAGCTTTCTTT
- - TRBJ1-5 TRBV20-1 CSAIQGGGNQPQHF TGCAGTGCTATACAGGGTGGAGGCAATCAGCCCCAGCATTTT